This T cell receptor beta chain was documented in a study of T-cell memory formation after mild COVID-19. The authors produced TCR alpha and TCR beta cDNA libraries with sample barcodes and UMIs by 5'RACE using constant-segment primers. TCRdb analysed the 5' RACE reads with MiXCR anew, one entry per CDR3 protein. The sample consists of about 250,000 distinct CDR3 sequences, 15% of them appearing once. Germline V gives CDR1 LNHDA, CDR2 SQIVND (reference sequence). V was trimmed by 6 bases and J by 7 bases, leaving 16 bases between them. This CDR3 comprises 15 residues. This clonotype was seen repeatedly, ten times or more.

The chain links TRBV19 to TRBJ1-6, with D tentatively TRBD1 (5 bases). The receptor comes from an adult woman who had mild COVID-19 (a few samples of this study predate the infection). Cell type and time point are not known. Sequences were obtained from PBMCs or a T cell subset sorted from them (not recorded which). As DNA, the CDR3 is TGTGCCAGTAGCACCTTCAGGGACCGAAATTCACCCCTCCACTTT. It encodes CASSTFRDRNSPLHF.